This section outlines one T cell receptor beta chain sequence together with its context. Its antigen specificity is not known. Per-base quality was not reported, and no clone a single base away is much larger than it. Participants in the prospective study were aged about 18 to 95 years, lived in over 20 United States geographic areas, and enrolled through a virtual design. In the prospective study, participants were assigned to cohorts based on the clinical history participants reported in a screening survey and a study questionnaire. Each participant in the prospective study had whole blood, serum and a nasopharyngeal or oropharyngeal swab collected by mobile phlebotomists. Participants in the prospective study had the option to provide additional blood draws and questionnaires over a 2-month period. Prospective study blood samples were shipped either frozen or at room temperature before DNA extraction.

The source of the sample is a study of blood T cell repertoires in COVID-19 (dated by TCRdb to about 2020). Background for the entire study: Samples from collaborators originated in the United States, Italy and Spain and spanned both the acute and convalescent phases of COVID-19. The samples were drawn from two sources: the first 160 participants of the ongoing ImmuneRACE study, and 1,200 or so subjects contributed by 6 global collaborators. Deeply sampled blood TCRbeta repertoires from subjects exposed to, actively infected with, or recovered from COVID-19 were included in the dataset. The material from the prospective study consisted of cDNA or gDNA derived from T cells, B-cell-depleted T cells, or PBMCs. Where available, HLA class I and class II types were taken from metadata supplied by the sample provider and were not determined by assay-based typing. The sample metadata nearly always contained a de-identified subject ID, COVID-19 status, age in years and sex. The repertoires were released in a freely available public database intended as a resource for research on the immune response to SARS-CoV-2. Results the study describes overall, beyond this receptor: The quantity of clinical and demographic metadata differed by source and by participant and was supplied without curation.

The immunoSEQ Assay, a bias-controlled multiplex PCR, was used to amplify TCRbeta CDR3 regions from genomic DNA. The source study handled its data this way. Within the assay, amplification of reference gene primers was used to estimate how many nucleated cells each sample contained. Sequence reads were collapsed and filtered to measure the absolute abundance of every unique TCRbeta CDR3 rearrangement. For each sample, productive Simpson clonality was calculated as the square root of Simpson's diversity index over productive rearrangements. TCRdb obtained this table from immuneACCESS and retained in-frame rearrangements with V and J assigned. These tables miss some clones; where compared with another copy, unresolved V genes account for less than half of the shortfall, and the remainder is unexplained. V and J calls and clone size are those listed in that table; D and trimming were worked out from the DNA. The sample profile shows around 250,000 clones; about 89% of them were found once. Roughly 1.2% of the sample goes to the ten largest clones.

CDR1 ENHRY and CDR2 SYGVKD are derived from the germline V gene. V loses 4 bases, J loses 4 bases, and the germline ends lie 5 bases apart. Spanning cysteine to phenylalanine, the CDR3 consists of 11 amino acids. Left in the record is the CDR3 DNA by itself, 33 bases read in frame from the first base. The receptor chain draws on TRBV10-3 and TRBJ2-7; matching of 5 bases hints at TRBD2 as the D gene. The sequenced sample was PBMCs or T cells enriched from blood (not recorded which). The TCR comes from a human donor in a cohort exposed to, infected with or recovered from COVID-19 (not recorded which). The donor label of this sample is uncertain. The nucleotides read TGTGCCATCAGTGCGGGGTACGAGCAGTACTTC. The translation is CAISAGYEQYF.